The source of this T cell receptor beta chain is a study of blood T cell repertoires in COVID-19. The CDR3 is made up of 16 amino acids. Trimming removed 5 bases from V and 4 bases from J; junction bases left unmatched: 10. CDR1 and CDR2 from the germline V gene are WNHNN and SYGVQD (reference sequence). Sequencing used immunoSEQ multiplex PCR; TCRdb keeps in-frame clones, though not all of them. The table records some 76,000 clones, around 89% of them present only once. The genes are TRBV10-1 and TRBJ1-1; the match to TRBD1 covers 10 bases. Sample: peripheral blood. The sequence was obtained from a man aged 55-75 years with acute or convalescent COVID-19. CDR3 bases: TGCGCCAGCAGTTATCGCCGGGACAGGGGCCCCACTGAAGCTTTCTTT. It codes for CASSYRRDRGPTEAFF.